The rows below give T cell receptor beta chains drawn from one sample of a study of T-cell reconstitution after alpha-beta-depleted transplantation in children. One entry per CDR3 protein results from TCRdb running MiXCR on the PCR reads. The table records about 980,000 distinct CDR3 sequences, under 30% of them present only once. This specimen consisted of PBMCs, mostly from graft donor cells, obtained 360 days after TCRalphabeta/CD19-depleted stem cell transplant. These receptors were taken from a boy under two years old who had a stem cell transplant for SCID, so the T cells may come from the graft donor. CDR3s include the opening cysteine and the closing phenylalanine or tryptophan. The D gene is left open where the match is weak. Clone size, where shown, is once, few, many, or a class for clones that have expanded.

D	V	size	J	DNA	CDR3
NA	TRBV5-1	NA	TRBJ1-1	TGCGCCAGCAGCCCCGCCCCCACAGGGTCCAACACTGAAGCTTTCTTT	CASSPAPTGSNTEAFF
NA	TRBV29-1	NA	TRBJ2-2	TGCAGCGTTGAAGCGGGGAACGGGGAGCTGTTTTTT	CSVEAGNGELFF
NA	TRBV29-1	NA	TRBJ2-7	TGCAGCGTTGAAGATGCCGGAGTCTACGAGCAGTACTTC	CSVEDAGVYEQYF
TRBD2	TRBV5-1	NA	TRBJ2-5	TGCGCCAGCAGCTTGGCCAAATTAGGACTAGCGGCCGGGCAAGAGACCCAGTACTTC	CASSLAKLGLAAGQETQYF
TRBD2	TRBV6-5	NA	TRBJ2-5	TGTGCCAGCAGTTACTCGGCACTAGCGGGGGAGTTCCAGTACTTC	CASSYSALAGEFQYF
NA	TRBV6-1	NA	TRBJ2-7	TGTGCCAGCAGTCCCCGCTCGCCCCGGGGAGGAATCCACGAGCAGTACTTC	CASSPRSPRGGIHEQYF
TRBD1	TRBV2	NA	TRBJ2-3	TGTGCCAGTGCCCCGGGACAGGGGGCTGATACGCAGTATTTT	CASAPGQGADTQYF
NA	TRBV29-1	few	TRBJ2-1	TGCAGCGGTAAACGGGATTCGAACAATGAGCAGTTCTTC	CSGKRDSNNEQFF
NA	TRBV11-2	NA	TRBJ1-1	TGTGCCAGCAGCCCCGCGGTACTAGGTGAAGCTTTCTTT	CASSPAVLGEAFF
NA	TRBV18	NA	TRBJ2-1	TGTGCCAGCGAACCACTAACGTTCAATGAGCAGTTCTTC	CASEPLTFNEQFF
NA	TRBV14	many	TRBJ2-2	TGTGCCAGCAGGGACAGCGGTGGGACCGGGGAGCTGTTTTTT	CASRDSGGTGELFF
NA	TRBV5-1	few	TRBJ2-1	TGCGCCAGCAGGCCTACTTCAGGGGTCTCCTCCTACAATGAGCAGTTCTTC	CASRPTSGVSSYNEQFF
NA	TRBV27	NA	TRBJ1-3	TGTGCCAGCAGTTTAATTCCGGGAAACACCATATATTTT	CASSLIPGNTIYF
NA	TRBV4-1	many	TRBJ2-7	TGCGCCAGCAGCCAAGGGACCCGCTACGAGCAGTACTTC	CASSQGTRYEQYF
NA	TRBV15	few	TRBJ2-5	TGTGCCACCTCACTGTACCAAGAGACCCAGTACTTC	CATSLYQETQYF
NA	TRBV12-3/TRBV12-4	NA	TRBJ1-1	TGTGCCAGCAGTACCCAGTTTCTTCACACTGAAGCTTTCTTT	CASSTQFLHTEAFF
TRBD1	TRBV29-1	NA	TRBJ2-7	TGCAGCGTTGTCCGGAGACAGGGCTCCTACGAGCAGTACTTC	CSVVRRQGSYEQYF
TRBD2	TRBV4-2	NA	TRBJ2-5	TGTGCCAGCAGCCAGCCCGCCCGGCGGGGGAACCAAGAGACCCAGTACTTC	CASSQPARRGNQETQYF
NA	TRBV2	NA	TRBJ1-3	TGTGCCAGCGGAGGATTAAGAAACACCATATATTTT	CASGGLRNTIYF
TRBD1	TRBV5-1	few	TRBJ2-7	TGCGCCAGCAGCTTGGCCGGGACAGTAAACTCCTACGAGCAGTACTTC	CASSLAGTVNSYEQYF
TRBD2	TRBV15	few	TRBJ2-5	TGTGCCACCAGCAGAGATAGGGGAGCGGTGGGAGGGGTTCAAGAGACCCAGTACTTC	CATSRDRGAVGGVQETQYF
NA	TRBV27	NA	TRBJ2-3	TGTGCCAGCAGTTTATCGCAGCTTCTAAGCACAGATACGCAGTATTTT	CASSLSQLLSTDTQYF
TRBD1	TRBV3-1	few	TRBJ2-3	TGTGCCAGCAGCCCAGACAGGGTTCGTTTGGATACGCAGTATTTT	CASSPDRVRLDTQYF
NA	TRBV30	few	TRBJ2-7	TGTGCCTGGGGCTACCCCTACGAGCAGTACTTC	CAWGYPYEQYF
TRBD1	TRBV5-6	NA	TRBJ2-4	TGTGCCAGCAGCTTGGCCGGGGACAGCCCGAAAAACATTCAGTACTTC	CASSLAGDSPKNIQYF
TRBD1	TRBV20-1	few	TRBJ1-6	TGCAGTGCTAGAGTTGGCCAGGGGGAGACACCCCTCCACTTT	CSARVGQGETPLHF
NA	TRBV5-1	NA	TRBJ2-1	TGCGCCAGCAGCTTGGCTAGAAGGGGGTCCTACAATGAGCAGTTCTTC	CASSLARRGSYNEQFF
NA	TRBV27	many	TRBJ1-1	TGTGCCAGCCATTGGGGCACTGAAGCTTTCTTT	CASHWGTEAFF
NA	TRBV12-3/TRBV12-4	few	TRBJ2-2	TGTGCCAGCACCCCCTCGGGCGGACTGAACACCGGGGAGCTGTTTTTT	CASTPSGGLNTGELFF
NA	TRBV24-1	NA	TRBJ2-3	TGTGCCACCAGTGGATTAGGATCCACAGATACGCAGTATTTT	CATSGLGSTDTQYF
TRBD2	TRBV14	NA	TRBJ2-1	TGTGCCAGCAGCCAAGAGACTAGCGCGGTTGAGCAGTTCTTC	CASSQETSAVEQFF
NA	TRBV9	few	TRBJ2-1	TGTGCCAGCAGCGGGGGGACGGTCCTCAATGAGCAGTTCTTC	CASSGGTVLNEQFF
NA	TRBV20-1	few	TRBJ2-1	TGCAGTGCTAGAGGACTAGTTTTCAATGAGCAGTTCTTC	CSARGLVFNEQFF
NA	TRBV7-2	NA	TRBJ1-4	TGTGCCAGCAGCGTGGACGGCGGCCCTGGAAAACTGTTTTTT	CASSVDGGPGKLFF
NA	TRBV7-3	NA	TRBJ2-2	TGTGCCAGCAGCTTAAGGGCTAGCTCGAACACCGGGGAGCTGTTTTTT	CASSLRASSNTGELFF
NA	TRBV15	NA	TRBJ1-5	TGTGCCACCAGTGCAGACAGCAATCAGCCCCAGCATTTT	CATSADSNQPQHF
NA	TRBV4-2	NA	TRBJ1-5	TGTGCCAGCAGCCAAGAGGGCGGGCTTAGTGGCCAGCCCCAGCATTTT	CASSQEGGLSGQPQHF
NA	TRBV29-1	NA	TRBJ2-3	TGCAGCGTTCGGGAACCGCGGGGAGCAGATACGCAGTATTTT	CSVREPRGADTQYF
NA	TRBV5-1	few	TRBJ1-1	TGCGCCAGCAGCTTGGCTCCCATCCAGCCCAGTACTGAAGCTTTCTTT	CASSLAPIQPSTEAFF
NA	TRBV20-1	few	TRBJ2-3	TGCAGTGCCCACCCCGGGGGCCGCACGAGCACAGATACGCAGTATTTT	CSAHPGGRTSTDTQYF
TRBD1	TRBV29-1	few	TRBJ1-5	TGCAGCGTAACGACAGGGGGCAGGAATCAGCCCCAGCATTTT	CSVTTGGRNQPQHF
NA	TRBV11-1	NA	TRBJ2-7	TGTGCCAGCAGCGTTGTTAGGACCCGGGACAAGAAAACCTACGAGCAGTACTTC	CASSVVRTRDKKTYEQYF
NA	TRBV7-8	NA	TRBJ2-4	TGTGCCAGCGCAGGGAGCAAAAACATTCAGTACTTC	CASAGSKNIQYF
NA	TRBV19	once	TRBJ2-4	TGTGCCAGTAGTATTGGTGGGGCCAAAAACATTCAGTACTTC	CASSIGGAKNIQYF
TRBD2	TRBV28	NA	TRBJ2-4	TGTGCCAGCAGTTTCGGGGGGGGGCCAAGAAACATTCAGTACTTC	CASSFGGGPRNIQYF
NA	TRBV12-3/TRBV12-4	NA	TRBJ2-3	TGTGCCAGCAGTTTAGCGCTGGGGACACCCGATACGCAGTATTTT	CASSLALGTPDTQYF
NA	TRBV12-3/TRBV12-4	NA	TRBJ1-5	TGTGCCAACAGTTTTGCCAGGGAATGGGAAGGCAATCAGCCCCAGCATTTT	CANSFAREWEGNQPQHF
NA	TRBV7-9	NA	TRBJ2-7	TGTGCCAGCAGCCCCGGGCACCACTACGAGCAGTACTTC	CASSPGHHYEQYF
NA	TRBV5-1	NA	TRBJ2-1	TGCGCCAGCAGCTTGACCCCCGCGGGGACCTCCCAGGGCAATGAGCAGTTCTTC	CASSLTPAGTSQGNEQFF
TRBD1	TRBV15	few	TRBJ2-3	TGTGCCACCAGCATCCGACAGGGGGCGGAAAACCATTTGCGCACAGATACGCAGTATTTT	CATSIRQGAENHLRTDTQYF
TRBD1	TRBV12-3/TRBV12-4	few	TRBJ1-1	TGTGCCAGCCAAGGACAGGGGGCTGGAGCTTTCTTT	CASQGQGAGAFF
TRBD2	TRBV12-3/TRBV12-4	few	TRBJ2-2	TGTGCCACTTACCGGGGGGCCGGGGAGCTGTTTTTT	CATYRGAGELFF
NA	TRBV15	NA	TRBJ2-3	TGTGCCACCAGCTTGCAAGATACGCAGTATTTT	CATSLQDTQYF
NA	TRBV28	NA	TRBJ2-4	TGTGCCAGCAGTTTTAGAGTCCTAGCCAAAAACATTCAGTACTTC	CASSFRVLAKNIQYF